Listed below are T cell receptor beta chains from one sample, sequenced in a study of blood T cell repertoires in COVID-19. Sequencing used immunoSEQ multiplex PCR; TCRdb keeps in-frame clones, though not all of them. The table has about 220,000 clones, roughly 90% seen once. The sample consisted of PBMCs or T cells enriched from blood (not recorded which). The receptors were sampled from a woman under 40 who had recovered from COVID-19. Each CDR3 is given with its conserved first and last residue. The D gene is left open where the match is weak. Where a row states a size, it is once, few, many or the class of an expanded clone; other rows omit it.

j_call clone_size v_call d_call cdr3_nt cdr3_aa
TRBJ1-6 - TRBV3-1/TRBV3-2 TRBD1 TGTGCCAGCAGCCAGAGTAGGACAGGCTTAGGGTCACCCCTCCACTTT CASSQSRTGLGSPLHF
TRBJ2-6 - TRBV5-1 - TGCGCCAGCAGCTTGGACAGCCCTGGGGCCAACGTCCTGACTTTC CASSLDSPGANVLTF
TRBJ1-2 - TRBV4-1 - TGCGCCAGCAGCCAAGAAGGCGGGTCCCCCCTCTATGGCTACACCTTC CASSQEGGSPLYGYTF
TRBJ2-7 - TRBV2 TRBD1 TGTGCCAGCAGGCAGGGGGTGTCGTACGAGCAGTACTTC CASRQGVSYEQYF
TRBJ1-2 - TRBV7-2 - TGTGCCAGCAGCTCCGGGGCTAACTATGGCTACACCTTC CASSSGANYGYTF
TRBJ1-2 - TRBV9 - TGTGCCAGCAGCGTAGGCGGGGGAATTAACTATGGCTACACCTTC CASSVGGGINYGYTF
TRBJ1-2 - TRBV4-3 - TGCGCCAGCAGCCAAACTCAGGACAGCTACTATGGCTACACCTTC CASSQTQDSYYGYTF
TRBJ2-1 - TRBV3-1/TRBV3-2 - TGTGCCAGCAGCCAAGATAGGCGGGGCAATGAGCAGTTCTTC CASSQDRRGNEQFF
TRBJ1-4 - TRBV3-1/TRBV3-2 - TGTGCCAGCAGCGATAGGGGGAGCGAAAAACTGTTTTTT CASSDRGSEKLFF
TRBJ2-7 once TRBV6-5 - TGTGCCAGCGGGAGCCCATACGAGCAGTACTTC CASGSPYEQYF
TRBJ2-2 once TRBV5-8 TRBD1 TGTGCCAGCAGCTCCGAGGACAGGGTGGGCGGGGAGCTGTTTTTT CASSSEDRVGGELFF